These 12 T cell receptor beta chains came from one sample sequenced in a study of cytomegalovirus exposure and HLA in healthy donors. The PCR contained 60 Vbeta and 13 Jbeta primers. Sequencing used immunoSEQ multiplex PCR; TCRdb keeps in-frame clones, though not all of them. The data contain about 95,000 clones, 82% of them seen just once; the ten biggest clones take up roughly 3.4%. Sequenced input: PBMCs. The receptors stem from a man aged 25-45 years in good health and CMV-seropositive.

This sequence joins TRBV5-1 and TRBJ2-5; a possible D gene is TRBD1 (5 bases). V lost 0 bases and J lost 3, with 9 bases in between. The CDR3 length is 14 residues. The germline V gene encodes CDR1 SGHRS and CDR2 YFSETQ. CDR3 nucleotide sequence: TGCGCCAGCAGCTTGGGGGCAGGGAAAGAGACCCAGTACTTC. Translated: CASSLGAGKETQYF.

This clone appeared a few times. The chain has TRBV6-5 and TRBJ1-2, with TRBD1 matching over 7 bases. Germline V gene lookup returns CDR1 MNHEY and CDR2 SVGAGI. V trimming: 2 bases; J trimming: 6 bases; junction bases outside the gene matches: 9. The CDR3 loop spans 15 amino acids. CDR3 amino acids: CASSYRPRGQDGYTF. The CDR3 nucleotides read TGTGCCAGCAGTTACAGACCGAGGGGGCAGGATGGCTACACCTTC.

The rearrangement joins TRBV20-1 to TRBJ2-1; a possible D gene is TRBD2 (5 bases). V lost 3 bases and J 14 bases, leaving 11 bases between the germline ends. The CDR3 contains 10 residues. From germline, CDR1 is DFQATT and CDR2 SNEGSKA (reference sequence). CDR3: CSARRQEEFF. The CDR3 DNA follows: TGCAGTGCTAGGCGTCAGGAGGAGTTCTTC.

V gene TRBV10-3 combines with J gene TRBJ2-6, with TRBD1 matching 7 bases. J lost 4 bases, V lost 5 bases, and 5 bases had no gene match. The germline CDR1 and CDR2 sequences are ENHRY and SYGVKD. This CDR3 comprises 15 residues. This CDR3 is CAISPGGYGANVLTF. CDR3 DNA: TGTGCCATCAGTCCAGGGGGATACGGGGCCAACGTCCTGACTTTC.

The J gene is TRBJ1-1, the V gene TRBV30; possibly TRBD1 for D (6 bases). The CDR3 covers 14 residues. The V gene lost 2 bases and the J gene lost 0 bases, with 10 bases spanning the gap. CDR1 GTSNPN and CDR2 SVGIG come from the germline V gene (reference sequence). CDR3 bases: TGTGCCTGGAGTCAGGACAGATTGAACACTGAAGCTTTCTTT. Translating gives CAWSQDRLNTEAFF.

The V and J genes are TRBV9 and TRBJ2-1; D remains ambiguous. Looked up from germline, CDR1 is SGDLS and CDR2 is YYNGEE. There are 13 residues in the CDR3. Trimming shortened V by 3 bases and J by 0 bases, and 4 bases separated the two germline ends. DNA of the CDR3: TGTGCCAGCAGCGCCAGCTCCTACAATGAGCAGTTCTTC. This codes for CASSASSYNEQFF. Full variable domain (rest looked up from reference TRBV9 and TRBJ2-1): DSGVTQTPKHLITATGQRVTLRCSPRSGDLSVYWYQQSLDQGLQFLIQYYNGEERAKGNILERFSAQQFPDLHSELNLSSLELGDSALYFCASSASSYNEQFFGPGTRLTVL.

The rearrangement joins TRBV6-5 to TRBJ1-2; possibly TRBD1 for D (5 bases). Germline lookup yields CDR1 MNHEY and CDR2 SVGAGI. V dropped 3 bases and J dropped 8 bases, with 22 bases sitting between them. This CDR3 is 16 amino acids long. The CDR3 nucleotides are TGTGCCAGCAGTTATGTCTGGGGGACTATAAAGTCCGGCTACACCTTC. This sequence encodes CASSYVWGTIKSGYTF.

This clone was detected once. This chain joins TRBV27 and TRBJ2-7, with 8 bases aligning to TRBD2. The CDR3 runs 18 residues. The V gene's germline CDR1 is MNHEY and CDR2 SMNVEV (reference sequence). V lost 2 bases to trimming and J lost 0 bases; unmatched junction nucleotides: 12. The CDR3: CASSLGPAPAGVSYEQYF. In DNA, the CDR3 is TGTGCCAGCAGTTTAGGGCCCGCCCCAGCGGGAGTCTCCTACGAGCAGTACTTC.

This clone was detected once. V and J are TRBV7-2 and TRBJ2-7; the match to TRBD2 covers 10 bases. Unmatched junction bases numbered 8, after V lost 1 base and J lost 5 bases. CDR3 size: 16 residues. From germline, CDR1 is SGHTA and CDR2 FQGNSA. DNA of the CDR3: TGTGCCAGCAGCTTAGGGTTTAGCGGGAGGTTCCACGAGCAGTACTTC. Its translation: CASSLGFSGRFHEQYF.

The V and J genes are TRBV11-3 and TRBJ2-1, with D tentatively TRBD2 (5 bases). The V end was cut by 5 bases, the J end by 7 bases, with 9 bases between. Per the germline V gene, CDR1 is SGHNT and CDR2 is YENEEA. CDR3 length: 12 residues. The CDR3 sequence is CASSGERNEQFF. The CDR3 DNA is TGTGCCAGCAGCGGGGAGCGGAATGAGCAGTTCTTC. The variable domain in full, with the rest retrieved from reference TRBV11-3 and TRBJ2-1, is EAGVVQSPRYKIIEKKQPVAFWCNPISGHNTLYWYLQNLGQGPELLIRYENEEAVDDSQLPKDRFSAERLKGVDSTLKIQPAELGDSAVYLCASSGERNEQFFGPGTRLTVL.

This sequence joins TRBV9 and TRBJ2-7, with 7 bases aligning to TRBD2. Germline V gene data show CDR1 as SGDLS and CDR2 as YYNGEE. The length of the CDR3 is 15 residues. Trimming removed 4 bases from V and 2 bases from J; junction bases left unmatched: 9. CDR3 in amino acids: CASSLATSSTYEQYF. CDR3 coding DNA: TGTGCCAGCAGCCTAGCGACTAGCTCCACCTACGAGCAGTACTTC.

The CDR3 sequence: CASSPPAGQNSNQPQHF. As DNA, the CDR3 is TGTGCCAGCTCACCACCGGCTGGGCAGAATAGCAATCAGCCCCAGCATTTT. The chain combines TRBV18 with TRBJ1-5, with D unresolved. V lost 0 bases and J lost 0, with 12 bases in between. The CDR3 totals 17 residues. Per germline, CDR1 KGHSH and CDR2 LQKENI.